Each of the 10 T cell receptor beta chains below was sequenced from the same sample in a study of OX40 agonist ivuxolimab in advanced cancers. The method was immunoSEQ multiplex PCR; TCRdb's version includes in-frame clones alone and lacks a portion of them. The data show 55,000 or so clones, about nine tenths seen once. Source: CD4+ or CD8+ T cells sorted from blood, taken in a trial of the OX40 agonist ivuxolimab. These receptors all come from an adult with an advanced solid tumor such as melanoma, head and neck, liver or kidney cancer.

The chain links TRBV18 to TRBJ2-7, with D possibly matching TRBD1 (5 bases). Germline CDR1 is KGHSH and CDR2 is LQKENI. CDR3 length: 11 residues. The V gene lost 6 bases and the J gene lost 4 bases, with 7 bases spanning the gap. CDR3 protein: CASSQGYEQYF. CDR3 coding DNA: TGTGCCAGCTCCCAGGGTTACGAGCAGTACTTC.

The V gene is TRBV9, the J gene TRBJ1-3; TRBD1 aligns across 9 bases. V shed 3 bases and J 5 bases; nucleotides not matched to a gene: 6. Germline CDR1 reads SGDLS; CDR2 reads YYNGEE. This CDR3 has 15 amino acids. The CDR3 nucleotides read TGTGCCAGCAGCGCGGGACAGGGCCTTAGAAACACCATATATTTT. It specifies CASSAGQGLRNTIYF.

The gene calls are TRBV28 and TRBJ2-1; 9 bases agree with TRBD1. Trimming took 10 bases from V and 8 from J; bases not matched to a gene: 9. CDR1 and CDR2 (germline): MDHEN, SYDVKM. This CDR3 is 13 amino acids long. Written as DNA, the CDR3 is TGTGCCACCACGGGACAGGGTATCGATGAGCAGTTCTTC. Its translation: CATTGQGIDEQFF.

The rearrangement joins TRBV19 to TRBJ2-7; D may be TRBD1 (5 bases). This CDR3 spans 13 amino acids. The V end lost 5 bases, the J end lost 5 bases, and 13 bases lay between the germline ends. Germline CDR1 and CDR2: LNHDA and SQIVND (reference sequence). The CDR3: CASSQQVRNEQYF. Written as DNA, the CDR3 is TGTGCCAGTAGTCAACAGGTGCGGAACGAGCAGTACTTC.

The gene calls are TRBV7-2 and TRBJ2-7; 9 nucleotides agree with TRBD2. The CDR3 runs to 19 residues. Germline V gives CDR1 SGHTA, CDR2 FQGNSA. With 5 bases clipped from V and 6 bases from J, the junction kept 23 bases outside the gene matches. CDR3 residues: CASSPAWARGGRATGEQYF. CDR3 sequence (DNA): TGTGCCAGCAGCCCAGCGTGGGCCCGGGGCGGGAGGGCGACTGGCGAGCAGTACTTC. Based on the CDR3 plus reference TRBV7-2 and TRBJ2-7, the full variable domain is GAGVSQSPSNKVTEKGKDVELRCDPISGHTALYWYRQSLGQGLEFLIYFQGNSAPDKSGLPSDRFSAERTGGSVSTLTIQRTQQEDSAVYLCASSPAWARGGRATGEQYFGPGTRLTVT.

The chain employs TRBV6-6 and TRBJ2-1, with TRBD1 as a possible D gene (6 bases). The V end was cut by 6 bases, the J end by 8 bases, with 11 bases between. This CDR3 is built from 12 residues. The germline V gene encodes CDR1 MNHNY and CDR2 SVGAGI (reference sequence). The CDR3 sequence is CASSEQGYEQFF. The CDR3, as DNA: TGTGCCAGCAGCGAACAGGGCTATGAGCAGTTCTTC.

This chain connects TRBV21-1 to TRBJ1-5. TRBV21-1 is an annotated pseudogene. This CDR3 region has 17 residues. In DNA form, the CDR3 reads TGTGCCAGCAGCAAAGGGCTGCGAATATATAGCAATCAGCCCCAGCATTTT. This codes for CASSKGLRIYSNQPQHF.

This clone was counted between two and nine times. This chain joins TRBV29-1 and TRBJ2-5; either TRBD1 or TRBD2 may fit D (5 bases each). Germline values: CDR1 SQVTM, CDR2 ANQGSEA. This CDR3 is 13 amino acids long. Trimming pared 4 bases from V and 2 bases from J, leaving 11 bases between. The CDR3 DNA reads TGCAGCGTTGGGGGGTCACTTCAAGAGACCCAGTACTTC. Its protein product is CSVGGSLQETQYF.

This chain links TRBV6-5 with TRBJ1-1, with a weak D call TRBD1 (5 bases). This CDR3 is built from 14 residues. Germline CDR1 and CDR2: MNHEY and SVGAGI. Deletions cut 9 bases from V and 6 bases from J, with 20 bases between. The DNA of the CDR3 is TGTGCCAGTCTACGGGACCTTATAGGAGCTGAAGCTTTCTTT. The encoded protein is CASLRDLIGAEAFF.

This chain connects TRBV15 to TRBJ2-5; TRBD1 agrees at 7 bases. The CDR3 is made up of 17 amino acids. Germline trimming cut 1 base from V and 5 bases from J; bases unmatched to any gene: 13. CDR1 is LNHNV and CDR2 is YYDKDF in the germline V gene (reference sequence). CDR3 in DNA: TGTGCCACCAGCAGAGCCCACTCGGGCCTGACAGGGGAGACCCAGTACTTC. This encodes CATSRAHSGLTGETQYF.